A selection of T cell receptor beta chains follows, all from one sample in a study of blood T cell repertoires in COVID-19. Assay used: immunoSEQ multiplex PCR; TCRdb lists only in-frame clones, some missing. The sample carries about 130,000 clones, around 88% recorded once. The sample was peripheral blood. All receptors derive from a man between 60 and 75 years old with COVID-19, enrolled during active disease. The CDR3 runs from the conserved cysteine through the conserved F or W. Each record gives: clone size, J gene, V gene, D gene, CDR3 DNA, CDR3 protein. D genes are given only for firm matches. Clone size is not always given. Where it is, it says once, few, many or a class for expanded clones.

few TRBJ2-2 TRBV6-2/TRBV6-3 TRBD2 TGTGCCAGCAGTTTTCAGCGGGGGGGCCCCACCGGGGAGCTGTTTTTT CASSFQRGGPTGELFF
- TRBJ1-5 TRBV5-1 - TGCGCCAGCAGCCCCCGGGGGGGGAATCAGTCCCAGCATTTT CASSPRGGNQSQHF
- TRBJ1-3 TRBV7-9 - TGTGCCAGCAGCTTAAGCACTGGAAACACCATATATTTT CASSLSTGNTIYF
- TRBJ2-2 TRBV5-1 - TGCGCCAGCACTCTGGGACAAGTGCCAACCGGGGAGCTGTTTTTT CASTLGQVPTGELFF
- TRBJ1-1 TRBV18 TRBD1 TGTGCCAGCTCCCTGGGACAGGGAAGAGTAGCTTTCTTT CASSLGQGRVAFF
- TRBJ1-1 TRBV5-4 TRBD1 TGTGCCAGCAGCGCAACCCGGGACAGGGTCGCTGAAGCTTTCTTT CASSATRDRVAEAFF
- TRBJ2-2 TRBV7-6 - TGTGCCAGCAGCTCCCCACAGGGTACCGGGGAGCTGTTTTTT CASSSPQGTGELFF
- TRBJ2-5 TRBV12-3/TRBV12-4 TRBD2 TGTGCCAGCAGCCCGGGGGGTTGGCAGACCCAGTACTTC CASSPGGWQTQYF
- TRBJ1-2 TRBV6-1 - TGTGCCAGCAGTGAAACAGGATGGTCTGGCTACACCTTC CASSETGWSGYTF
- TRBJ1-3 TRBV27 - TGTGCCAGCAGCCAGAGGTTGACTAGGGAGGGGGAACCTGGAAACACCATATATTTT CASSQRLTREGEPGNTIYF
- TRBJ1-5 TRBV6-1 - TGTGCCAGCAGTGAAGTTGTCGGGAGCAATCAGCCCCAGCATTTT CASSEVVGSNQPQHF
- TRBJ1-5 TRBV9 - TGTGCCAGCAGCGTAGGGAGTAGCAATCAGCCCCAGCATTTT CASSVGSSNQPQHF
few TRBJ1-6 TRBV15 TRBD1 TGTGCCACCAGCAGAGCCATGGGACAGAGGAATTCACCCCTCCACTTT CATSRAMGQRNSPLHF
- TRBJ1-1 TRBV18 - TGTGCCAGCTCACTCGGACAGATGAACACTGAAGCTTTCTTT CASSLGQMNTEAFF
- TRBJ1-6 TRBV13 - TGTGCCAGCAGTGAAGGGGGAAATAATTCACCCCTCCACTTT CASSEGGNNSPLHF
- TRBJ1-6 TRBV5-5 TRBD1 TGTGCCAGCAGCCTTACAGGGGGGGATAATTCACCCCTCCACTTT CASSLTGGDNSPLHF